The 31 T cell receptor beta chains given below trace back to one sample, sequenced in a study of T cell changes during pregnancy in multiple sclerosis. Using immunoSEQ multiplex PCR, the repertoire was profiled, and TCRdb retains in-frame clones only, with some absent. The sample consists of approximately 41,000 clones, 90% to 95% of them appearing once. This material consisted of CD8+ T cells from peripheral blood mononuclear cells, taken in the third trimester of pregnancy. The source of these receptors is a female donor with multiple sclerosis, enrolled in a pregnancy study.

The V call is TRBV25-1, the J call TRBJ2-3; 9 nucleotides line up with TRBD1. There are 16 residues in the CDR3. Germline V gene data show CDR1 as MGHDK and CDR2 as SYGVNS. V was clipped by 1 base and J by 4 bases; unmatched bases: 6. The CDR3 DNA reads TGTGCCAGCAGTGAATTTGGACAGGGGCCACCAGATACGCAGTATTTT. Encoded protein: CASSEFGQGPPDTQYF.

The V and J genes are TRBV25-1 and TRBJ2-3; 10 bases line up with TRBD2. This CDR3 region has 17 residues. Per the germline V gene, CDR1 is MGHDK and CDR2 is SYGVNS. J lost 4 bases, V lost 1 base, and 8 bases had no gene match. This CDR3 is CASSESDSGRMADTQYF. CDR3 nucleotide sequence: TGTGCCAGCAGTGAATCCGATAGCGGGAGGATGGCAGATACGCAGTATTTT.

The V and J genes are TRBV4-1 and TRBJ1-5, with TRBD1 matching 7 bases. CDR3 length equals 16 residues. Germline CDR1 and CDR2: MGHRA and YSYEKL. Germline trimming cut 0 bases from V and 6 bases from J; bases unmatched to any gene: 8. CDR3 nucleotide sequence: TGCGCCAGCAGCCAAGATATTGAGGCAGGGGGTCAGCCCCAGCATTTT. It codes for CASSQDIEAGGQPQHF.

V is TRBV4-3 and J is TRBJ2-2; no clear D gene. The CDR3 is 17 amino acids. Trimming took off 1 base at V and 3 bases at J, with 15 bases between the two ends. Germline assignment: CDR1 LGHNA and CDR2 YSLEER. The CDR3 here is CASSQVRGDWDTGELFF. The CDR3 DNA sequence: TGCGCCAGCAGCCAAGTCCGAGGAGACTGGGACACCGGGGAGCTGTTTTTT.

The chain joins TRBV29-1 to TRBJ2-7; D is uncertain. The CDR3 runs 12 residues. The germline gives CDR1 SQVTM, CDR2 ANQGSEA. The V gene lost 3 bases and the J gene lost 8 bases, with 14 bases spanning the gap. CDR3 loop: CSVELLQVQQYF. In nucleotides, the CDR3 is TGCAGCGTTGAGCTCCTCCAGGTCCAGCAGTACTTC.

The chain is built from TRBV19 and TRBJ2-1; D perhaps matches TRBD1 (5 bases). CDR3 length: 14 amino acids. Germline-derived CDR1 and CDR2 are LNHDA and SQIVND (reference sequence). Trimming took 6 bases from V and 6 from J, leaving 15 bases between them. CDR3 sequence (DNA): TGTGCCAGTAGCTACAGGCCCCTGGGCAATGAGCAGTTCTTC. This codes for CASSYRPLGNEQFF.

The chain uses TRBV27 and TRBJ2-1; 7 nucleotides agree with TRBD1. There are 14 residues in the CDR3. J was trimmed by 8 bases and V by 2 bases; bases with no gene match: 6. Germline-derived CDR1 and CDR2 are MNHEY and SMNVEV (reference sequence). DNA of the CDR3: TGTGCCAGCAGTTTACCTGGCAGGGGGTATGAGCAGTTCTTC. Amino acid sequence: CASSLPGRGYEQFF.

The chain employs TRBV27 and TRBJ1-2; TRBD1 matches 10 bases. The germline CDR1 and CDR2 sequences are MNHEY and SMNVEV (reference sequence). The trim removed 1 base at V and 8 bases at J, leaving 10 bases unmatched. This CDR3 has 16 amino acids. The CDR3 nucleotides are TGTGCCAGCAGTTTATACTTCGACAGGGGGCCGGAAGGCTACACCTTC. Translated: CASSLYFDRGPEGYTF.

V gene TRBV5-5 combines with J gene TRBJ2-1, with a weak D call TRBD2 (5 bases). Trimming shortened V by 3 bases and J by 7 bases, and 8 bases separated the two germline ends. Germline values: CDR1 SGHKS, CDR2 YYEKEE (reference sequence). This CDR3 is 12 amino acids long. DNA for the CDR3: TGTGCCAGCAGCTGGACGGGAAATGAGCAGTTCTTC. Translation: CASSWTGNEQFF.

This clone was found once. As DNA, the CDR3 is TGTGCCAGCAGCTTACAGGGGGAACGAGAGACCCAGTACTTC. It translates to CASSLQGERETQYF. This chain connects TRBV7-9 to TRBJ2-5; 7 bases map to TRBD1. The CDR3 consists of 14 residues. The germline V gene has CDR1 SEHNR and CDR2 FQNEAQ (reference sequence). V shed 2 bases, J shed 4 bases, and the junction held 4 bases outside the gene matches.

The chain has TRBV27 and TRBJ2-3, with TRBD2 identical over 11 bases. V lost 1 base, J lost 13 bases, and 25 bases stayed unmatched. CDR1 and CDR2 from the germline V gene are MNHEY and SMNVEV (reference sequence). The CDR3 contains 20 residues. DNA of the CDR3: TGTGCCAGCAGTTTATTTCCCGGGACTAGCGGTCTTCACAGATCCTTCTCCGAGTATTTT. It codes for CASSLFPGTSGLHRSFSEYF.

J is TRBJ2-3 and V is TRBV13, with D possibly TRBD2 on 5 matching bases. V shed 2 bases and J shed 2 bases, with 14 bases lying between them. The CDR3 is 16 amino acids. Germline-derived CDR1 and CDR2 are PRHDT and FYEKMQ (reference sequence). CDR3 residues: CASSLRGGVNTDTQYF. The CDR3 nucleotides read TGTGCCAGCAGCTTAAGAGGAGGAGTCAACACAGATACGCAGTATTTT.

The rearrangement uses TRBV28 and TRBJ1-5; a weak D match, TRBD1 (6 bases). The germline V gene has CDR1 MDHEN and CDR2 SYDVKM. This CDR3 has 14 amino acids. The V end lost 4 bases, the J end lost 2 bases, and 9 bases lay between the germline ends. The CDR3 spells CASSSRTGNQPQHF. CDR3 sequence (DNA): TGTGCCAGCAGTTCAAGGACAGGCAATCAGCCCCAGCATTTT.

The V and J genes are TRBV6-5 and TRBJ2-1; 10 positions agree with TRBD2. The CDR3 sequence is 15 residues long. With V trimmed by 6 bases and J by 4 bases, 6 bases remained unmatched. CDR1 and CDR2 (germline): MNHEY, SVGAGI. The CDR3 nucleotides are TGTGCCAGCAGCTCCGGACTAGCGGTATACAATGAGCAGTTCTTC. Translated, it gives CASSSGLAVYNEQFF.

The V gene is TRBV19, the J gene TRBJ2-1; tentative D call: TRBD2 (6 bases). The germline gives CDR1 LNHDA, CDR2 SQIVND (reference sequence). This CDR3 spans 14 amino acids. Trimming took off 6 bases at V and 12 bases at J, with 21 bases between the two ends. The CDR3 coding sequence is TGTGCCAGTAGCGCCTCTAGTGGGACTTCCACGCAGTTCTTC. This encodes CASSASSGTSTQFF.

The rearrangement links TRBV7-2 to TRBJ1-5, with D perhaps matching TRBD1 (5 bases). The CDR3 is 14 residues long. Germline loops: CDR1 SGHTA, CDR2 FQGNSA. The ends were cut back, 4 bases at V and 0 bases at J, with 7 bases in the middle. CDR3 in DNA: TGTGCCAGCAGCTCAGGGTATAGCAATCAGCCCCAGCATTTT. Translation gives CASSSGYSNQPQHF.

This clone has a single count. This chain uses TRBV19 with TRBJ1-2, with TRBD1 matching 10 bases. CDR3 length equals 16 residues. Germline CDR1 reads LNHDA; CDR2 reads SQIVND (reference sequence). The trim removed 9 bases at V and 5 bases at J, leaving 15 bases unmatched. The CDR3 nucleotides are TGTGCCAGAAAAGGGGACAGGGGTGTTAACGGTTATGGCTACACCTTC. The encoded protein is CARKGDRGVNGYGYTF.

CDR3 sequence (DNA): TGTGCCAGCAGCTTGGGACTAGCGAGAGATACGCAGTATTTT. Translation: CASSLGLARDTQYF. The J gene is TRBJ2-3, the V gene TRBV9; 10 nucleotides line up with TRBD2. Per the germline V gene, CDR1 is SGDLS and CDR2 is YYNGEE. V was pared by 4 bases and J by 5 bases, with 4 bases of the junction left unmatched. The CDR3 is 14 amino acids.

The chain combines TRBV15 with TRBJ2-1, with 9 bases lining up with TRBD2. Germline loops: CDR1 LNHNV, CDR2 YYDKDF (reference sequence). V lost 3 bases and J lost 12; bases outside the gene matches: 3. The CDR3 runs to 12 residues. Here the CDR3 reads CATSSATSGQFF. The CDR3 DNA is TGTGCCACCAGCAGCGCGACTAGCGGGCAGTTCTTC.

The V and J genes are TRBV27 and TRBJ1-2, with TRBD1 matching over 10 bases. This CDR3 has 13 residues. CDR1 is MNHEY, CDR2 SMNVEV, per germline (reference sequence). J was trimmed by 2 bases and V by 6 bases; bases with no gene match: 0. The CDR3: CASRTGGNYGYTF. Written as DNA, the CDR3 is TGTGCCAGCAGGACAGGGGGCAACTATGGCTACACCTTC.

The chain's CDR3 is CASSLSGQGTPLHF. DNA for the CDR3: TGTGCCAGCAGTTTATCGGGACAGGGGACCCCCCTCCACTTT. This chain joins TRBV27 and TRBJ1-6, with 10 bases aligning to TRBD1. Per the germline V gene, CDR1 is MNHEY and CDR2 is SMNVEV (reference sequence). The CDR3 runs to 14 residues. With 0 bases clipped from V and 13 bases from J, the junction kept 3 bases outside the gene matches.

This sequence joins TRBV5-6 and TRBJ2-3; D is unresolved. Germline V gives CDR1 SGHDT, CDR2 YYEEEE. V lost 1 base and J lost 4, with 16 bases in between. The CDR3 runs 16 residues. The CDR3 sequence is CASSLNDRLLADTQYF. The CDR3 DNA sequence: TGTGCCAGCAGCTTGAATGACCGACTTTTAGCAGATACGCAGTATTTT.

The chain links TRBV19 to TRBJ2-1; D is perhaps TRBD1 (6 bases). The CDR3 runs 15 residues. Trimming left V 1 base short and J 3 bases short, with 10 bases between. The germline V gene has CDR1 LNHDA and CDR2 SQIVND (reference sequence). The CDR3 DNA is TGTGCCAGTAGTATAGGCCAGGGGTACTACAATGAGCAGTTCTTC. This gives the protein CASSIGQGYYNEQFF.

The chain has TRBV4-3 and TRBJ2-3, with D possibly matching TRBD2 (6 bases). Germline V gene lookup returns CDR1 LGHNA and CDR2 YSLEER. This CDR3 comprises 14 residues. Trimming pared 4 bases from V and 1 base from J, leaving 9 bases between. CDR3 residues: CASSRGTGTDTQYF. The CDR3 region has the DNA TGCGCCAGCAGCCGAGGGACTGGCACAGATACGCAGTATTTT.

The genes are TRBV15 and TRBJ2-5; TRBD2 agrees at 7 bases. The trim removed 1 base at V and 1 base at J, leaving 9 bases unmatched. Germline V gives CDR1 LNHNV, CDR2 YYDKDF (reference sequence). The CDR3 sequence is 17 residues long. The CDR3 coding sequence is TGTGCCACCAGCAGAGTGGGGGGGACTAAGATCCAAGAGACCCAGTACTTC. Translated: CATSRVGGTKIQETQYF.

The DNA of the CDR3 is TGTGCCAGCAGTGACACTAGCGGGAGTGGCGATACGCAGTATTTT. Encoded protein: CASSDTSGSGDTQYF. The chain carries TRBV6-4 and TRBJ2-3; the match to TRBD2 covers 11 bases. The trim removed 2 bases at V and 6 bases at J, leaving 4 bases unmatched. Germline lookup yields CDR1 MRHNA and CDR2 SNTAGT. CDR3 length equals 15 residues.

The chain is built from TRBV2 and TRBJ2-2; maybe TRBD1 (6 bases). CDR3 size: 16 residues. Trimming removed 6 bases at V and 1 base at J, with 15 bases between. The germline CDR1 and CDR2 sequences are SNHLY and FYNNEI. The CDR3, as DNA: TGTGCCAGCAGAGCCTCCGGGACAAGGAACACCGGGGAGCTGTTTTTT. Its protein is CASRASGTRNTGELFF.

V and J are TRBV9 and TRBJ2-4, with 7 bases that match TRBD2. This CDR3 comprises 12 residues. The ends lost 4 bases at V and 8 bases at J; junction bases unmatched: 3. Germline V gene data show CDR1 as SGDLS and CDR2 as YYNGEE. CDR3 sequence (DNA): TGTGCCAGCAGCCTGGCGGGGGACATTCAGTACTTC. Translated, it gives CASSLAGDIQYF.

The rearrangement joins TRBV28 to TRBJ2-7; D is possibly TRBD1 (6 bases). Germline loops: CDR1 MDHEN, CDR2 SYDVKM. The V end lost 5 bases, the J end lost 2 bases, and 16 bases lay between the germline ends. The length of the CDR3 is 15 residues. The CDR3 nucleotides are TGTGCCAGCAGTCTCATCAGGGGTAGGACCTACGAGCAGTACTTC. As protein: CASSLIRGRTYEQYF.

This chain links TRBV7-9 with TRBJ2-3; 9 bases agree with TRBD1. Germline assignment: CDR1 SEHNR and CDR2 FQNEAQ (reference sequence). The trim removed 5 bases at V and 2 bases at J, leaving 8 bases unmatched. The CDR3 spans 16 residues. The CDR3 DNA sequence: TGTGCCAGCAGCCCTCGGGACAGGGAAGACACAGATACGCAGTATTTT. Amino acid sequence: CASSPRDREDTDTQYF.

The V and J genes are TRBV6-5 and TRBJ2-7; tentatively, D is TRBD1 (5 bases). The CDR3 is made up of 14 amino acids. From germline, CDR1 is MNHEY and CDR2 SVGAGI. The V end lost 2 bases, the J end lost 7 bases, and 15 bases lay between the germline ends. CDR3 in amino acids: CASSYRNQGLEQYF. CDR3 DNA sequence: TGTGCCAGCAGTTACAGGAACCAGGGTTTAGAGCAGTACTTC.